This TCR beta chain is drawn from a study of T cells in Graves' hyperthyroidism and ophthalmopathy. Study summary: Once the initial diagnosis was made, peripheral blood was obtained before any treatment.

The PBMCs were sourced from fresh peripheral blood (about 9.7 ml). TCR beta CDR3 sequences were amplified from RNA transcripts. The HTBI set primed first-round TCR CDR3 RT-PCR. One entry per CDR3 protein results from TCRdb running MiXCR on the multiplex PCR reads. This sample has about 520,000 distinct CDR3 sequences; around 22% occur once, and the top ten carry over 9%. Sequencing input: blood. The clonotype originates from a woman under 40 with Graves' ophthalmopathy.

CDR3: CASSYGRQSPHYEQYF. As DNA, the CDR3 is TGTGCCAGCAGTTATGGGCGACAGAGCCCACACTACGAGCAGTACTTC. This chain joins TRBV6-2 or TRBV6-3 and TRBJ2-7; maybe TRBD1 (5 bases). V dropped 3 bases and J dropped 3 bases, with 18 bases sitting between them. The CDR3 extends over 16 amino acids. Per the germline V gene, CDR1 is MNHEY and CDR2 is SVGEGT.